This T cell receptor (beta chain) was profiled in a study of T cell clonality in common variable immunodeficiency. In its sample, this clone was seen many times. Coverage ceases 3 residues before the CDR3 finishes, and the germline J gene fills in the end. Data came from immunoSEQ multiplex PCR; TCRdb stores just in-frame clones and leaves some out. This repertoire holds some 52,000 clones, and none appear only once. CDR1 and CDR2 (germline): DFQATT, SNEGSKA (reference sequence). V gave up 3 bases and J gave up 4 bases; unmatched junction bases: 1. The CDR3 covers 13 residues. This TCR was sampled from a person between 18 and 75 years old in good health. The rearrangement uses TRBV20-1 and TRBJ2-3; 10 nucleotides align to TRBD2. Sequenced material: peripheral blood mononuclear cells. The CDR3 sequence: CSASGTSADTQYF. The covered CDR3 bases are TGCAGTGCTAGTGGGACTAGCGCAGATACG.